The clone carrying this T cell receptor (beta chain) showed up many times. The source of the sample is a study of blood T cells in healthy people across ages. The CDR3 has 13 amino acids. CDR1 is LGHNA and CDR2 is YSLEER in the germline V gene. Trimming cost V 3 bases and J 4 bases, with 9 bases left between them. With a J-beta primer mix and a sample-barcoded 5' primer, a second PCR ran roughly 6 to 11 cycles. One entry per CDR3 protein, called by TCRdb with MiXCR from the 5' RACE reads. The data hold about 1.8 million distinct CDR3 sequences, with roughly 49% observed a single time. The gene calls are TRBV4-3 and TRBJ2-5; TRBD1 might be the D (5 bases). This receptor was taken from a woman aged 40 to 50 in good health. The sample comprised blood. In DNA, the CDR3 is TGCGCCAGCAGCCAGGGAAGGGGAGAGACCCAGTACTTC. Amino acids: CASSQGRGETQYF.